Sequencing of this TCR beta chain was carried out in a study of blood T cell repertoires in COVID-19. Study overall: T cells, B-cell-depleted T cells, or PBMCs provided the cDNA or gDNA that served as material.

This CDR3 has 16 residues. Trimming left V 4 bases short and J 2 bases short, with 15 bases between. Per the germline V gene, CDR1 is LNHDA and CDR2 is SQIVND (reference sequence). Original processing methods: Researchers report that nucleated cell counts were estimated from reference gene primer amplification. Profiled with immunoSEQ multiplex PCR; TCRdb holds only in-frame clones, not every one. That table supplies the V and J calls and clone size; D and trimming were determined from the DNA. The table has 90,000 or so clones, 70% to 90% seen once; the top ten hold roughly 6.5%. The TCR sequence derives from a man aged 55 to 70 with acute or convalescent COVID-19. The rearrangement joins TRBV19 to TRBJ1-5; D uncertain. Sequenced material: peripheral blood. This chain's CDR3 is CASSKEEGRGNQPQHF. CDR3 coding DNA: TGTGCCAGTAGTAAGGAGGAGGGCAGAGGCAATCAGCCCCAGCATTTT.